This TCR beta chain comes out of a study of identical twins. Study-wide points: Zero-insertion results could be subject to partial confounding by invariant MAIT and iNKT cells.

Concerning this clonotype: Its cognate antigen is unknown.

This CDR3 comprises 15 residues. In germline, CDR1 is SGHRS, CDR2 YFSETQ. The V and J ends lost 1 base and 6 bases, in that order; junction bases with no gene match: 8. One entry per CDR3 protein, called by TCRdb with MiXCR from the 5' RACE reads. The data hold around 500,000 distinct CDR3 sequences, with 12% to 15% observed a single time. In addition, the sample was reused for a study of yellow fever vaccine responses in identical twins.

This clonotype was sampled from a young woman in good health. The chain links TRBV5-1 to TRBJ2-7; the match to TRBD2 covers 9 bases. The sequencing input was CD4+ T cells sorted from blood. The CDR3 DNA reads as TGCGCCAGCAGCTTGTTTAGCGGGGGTTCCAGCGAGCAGTACTTC. The encoded protein is CASSLFSGGSSEQYF. Combining the CDR3 with reference TRBV5-1 and TRBJ2-7 gives the whole variable domain KAGVTQTPRYLIKTRGQQVTLSCSPISGHRSVSWYQQTPGQGLQFLFEYFSETQRNKGNFPGRFSGRQFSNSRSEMNVSTLELGDSALYLCASSLFSGGSSEQYFGPGTRLTVT.